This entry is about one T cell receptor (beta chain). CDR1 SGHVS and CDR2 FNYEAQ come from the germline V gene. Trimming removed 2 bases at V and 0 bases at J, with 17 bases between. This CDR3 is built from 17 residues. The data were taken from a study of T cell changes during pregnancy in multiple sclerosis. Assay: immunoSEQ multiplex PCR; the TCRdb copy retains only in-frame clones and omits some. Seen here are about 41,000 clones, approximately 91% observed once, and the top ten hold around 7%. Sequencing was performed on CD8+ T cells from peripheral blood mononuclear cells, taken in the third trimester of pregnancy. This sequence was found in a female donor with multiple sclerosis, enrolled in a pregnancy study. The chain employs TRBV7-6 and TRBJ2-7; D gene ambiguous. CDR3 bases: TGTGCCAGCAGCTTAAATCCCTCCCAAGCGCTCTCCTACGAGCAGTACTTC. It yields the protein CASSLNPSQALSYEQYF. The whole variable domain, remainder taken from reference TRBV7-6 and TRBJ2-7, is GAGVSQSPRYKVTKRGQDVALRCDPISGHVSLYWYRQALGQGPEFLTYFNYEAQQDKSGLPNDRFSAERPEGSISTLTIQRTEQRDSAMYRCASSLNPSQALSYEQYFGPGTRLTVT.